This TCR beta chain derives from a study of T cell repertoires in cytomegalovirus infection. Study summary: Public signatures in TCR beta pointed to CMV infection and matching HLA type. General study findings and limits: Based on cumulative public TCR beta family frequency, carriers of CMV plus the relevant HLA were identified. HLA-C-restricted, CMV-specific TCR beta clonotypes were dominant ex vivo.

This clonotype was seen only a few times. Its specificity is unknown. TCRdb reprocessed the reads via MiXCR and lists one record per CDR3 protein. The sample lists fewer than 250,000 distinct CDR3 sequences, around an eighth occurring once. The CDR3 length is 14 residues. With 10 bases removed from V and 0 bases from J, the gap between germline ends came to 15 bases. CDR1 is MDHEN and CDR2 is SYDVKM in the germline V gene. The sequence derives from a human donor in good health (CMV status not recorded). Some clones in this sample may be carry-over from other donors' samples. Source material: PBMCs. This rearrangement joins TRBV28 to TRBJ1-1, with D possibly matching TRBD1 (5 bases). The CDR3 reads CATRPGGMNTEAFF. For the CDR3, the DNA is TGTGCCACCCGGCCCGGGGGAATGAACACTGAAGCTTTCTTT.